Described below is a single T cell receptor beta chain sequence and its context. Its antigen is not known. This entry is derived from a study of blood T cells in healthy people across ages. Study outcomes and limitations: A roughly linear fall in TCR beta diversity per million T cells was seen with increasing age.

CDR3 size: 14 residues. Between the trimmed V and J ends, which lost 2 bases and 4 bases, there was a span of 11 bases. In germline, CDR1 is SGHDN, CDR2 FVKESK. Isolation per sample recovered at least 7 million PBMCs. Extractions gave at least 6 micrograms of total RNA per sample. It was with a sample-barcoded 5' primer and a J-beta primer mix that a second PCR of about 7 to 12 cycles was run. One entry per CDR3 protein results from TCRdb running MiXCR on the 5' RACE reads. Of approximately 2,000,000 distinct CDR3 sequences listed, approximately 39% are singletons. This chain uses TRBV14 with TRBJ1-2; D gene uncertain. The sample consisted of blood. The receptor's source is a human donor in good health. The CDR3 DNA reads TGTGCCAGCAGCCAAATCCGAGAACGCTATGGCTACACCTTC. Translated: CASSQIRERYGYTF.